This TCR beta chain was profiled in a study of neoadjuvant anti-PD-1 for oral cavity cancer (dated by TCRdb to about 2021). Regarding the complete study: Before curative-intent surgical resection, most patients were given three to four biweekly doses of nivolumab at 3 mg/kg. Patients who did not progress were given a fourth nivolumab dose at about day 43 and had definitive surgical resection on days 50-56. Patients with complete response, partial response or stable disease by RECIST 1.1 were defined as responders, whereas patients with progression were defined as non-responders. There were some 13 patients in the parent correlative cohort, and the response rate was more than 25%. On the study overall, not on this receptor specifically: Higher pretreatment blood TCRbeta clonality and lower post-treatment tumor TCRbeta clonality were correlated with higher pretreatment blood Treg/Th17 ratios. After neoadjuvant nivolumab, non-responders showed significantly higher T cell clonality (Gini index) in PBMCs than responders did. TCR analyses included only three patients per response group, and the authors called for larger cohorts for validation.

For deep sequencing, PBMC libraries mostly used around 500 ng of input genomic DNA, with six replicates for each sample. The immunoSEQ hsTCRbeta kit was used to prepare TCRbeta libraries, following the manufacturer's instructions. The finished libraries were brought together in one pool at 2.5 to 3.5 nM, which was then read using an Illumina NovaSeq 6000 S4 flow cell. Concerning the study's data processing: The immunoSEQ Analyzer was used for raw data preprocessing and quality control. The analysis was restricted to productive rearrangements, with each unique CDR3 amino acid sequence defining a clonotype. Repertoire clonality was estimated as the Gini-Simpson index, computed with the R package tcR. Student's t test was used to compare Gini indices, while Pearson correlation assessed associations with tumor size change. TCRdb mirrors the immuneACCESS table, restricted to in-frame sequences. Some clones are absent from its copies; in checked studies, under half trace to an unresolved V gene, and the reason for the others is unknown. D and trimming were read from the DNA, whereas the V and J calls and clone size are those reported in that table. This sample has around 81,000 clones in its table, and less than 85% of those were observed once. Over 2.5% of the sample is held by the ten biggest clonotypes.

The time point label, read with the paper, signifies: before neoadjuvant nivolumab. None of the patients had received prior systemic or radiation treatment, and all were newly diagnosed with stage II-IVA oral cavity squamous cell carcinoma. The cohort consisted of patients with HPV-negative, locally advanced oral cavity squamous cell carcinoma. Peripheral blood mononuclear cells were analyzed directly and were not maintained or expanded in culture. Samples were obtained from a longitudinal correlative study of a single-arm phase II trial of neoadjuvant nivolumab in oral cavity squamous cell carcinoma. Genomic DNA-based TCRbeta sequencing was performed on subject-matched pre- and post-treatment PBMCs and tumors from three responders and three non-responders. Peripheral blood mononuclear cells were drawn once before nivolumab treatment and a second time after treatment, when surgery took place. The Maxwell RSC DNA from Cells kit was used to extract genomic DNA from PBMCs.

With respect to this clone: The specificity of this receptor is unknown. The input lacks base qualities; no much larger clone sits a single base away.

V is clipped by 0 bases and J by 6 bases, and the sequence between their germline boundaries is 11 bases long. From a lookup of the germline V gene (reference sequence), CDR1 and CDR2 are SEHNR and FQNEAQ. The CDR3 starts with the cysteine, ends with the phenylalanine, and has 14 residues. Only the CDR3 DNA stays, 42 bases, in frame from base 1. The chain was built from TRBV7-9 and TRBJ1-1; the D gene assignment is ambiguous. This sample comprised PBMCs, obtained before nivolumab (anti-PD-1) treatment. The TCR originated in a person between 40 and 85 years old with oral cavity squamous cell carcinoma. The bases read TGTGCCAGCAGCTTAGCCAACCAGGCACCTGAAGCTTTCTTT. Translated, this is CASSLANQAPEAFF.